Presented here are 2 T cell receptor beta chains from one specimen sequenced in a study of blood T cell repertoires in COVID-19. The method was immunoSEQ multiplex PCR; TCRdb's version includes in-frame clones alone and lacks a portion of them. The sample has about 280,000 clones, roughly 80% seen once. Sequenced input: PBMCs or T cells enriched from blood (not recorded which). Source of these receptors: a middle-aged man who had been exposed to COVID-19.

The genes are TRBV5-1 and TRBJ2-5, with D possibly being TRBD2 (6 bases). Trimming left V 4 bases short and J 1 base short, with 20 bases between. Per germline, CDR1 SGHRS and CDR2 YFSETQ. The CDR3 is 17 residues long. The CDR3 region has the DNA TGCGCCAGCAGCCAATCGACTAGACCTCGGGTCCAAGAGACCCAGTACTTC. It specifies CASSQSTRPRVQETQYF.

The chain is built from TRBV7-9 and TRBJ2-5; 7 bases are shared with TRBD1. CDR1 SEHNR and CDR2 FQNEAQ come from the germline V gene (reference sequence). Unmatched junction bases numbered 11, after V lost 4 bases and J lost 3 bases. The CDR3 is 16 amino acids. The CDR3 DNA sequence: TGTGCCAGCAGCTATTTAGGGGGCTCGAGTGAAGAGACCCAGTACTTC. Its translation: CASSYLGGSSEETQYF.